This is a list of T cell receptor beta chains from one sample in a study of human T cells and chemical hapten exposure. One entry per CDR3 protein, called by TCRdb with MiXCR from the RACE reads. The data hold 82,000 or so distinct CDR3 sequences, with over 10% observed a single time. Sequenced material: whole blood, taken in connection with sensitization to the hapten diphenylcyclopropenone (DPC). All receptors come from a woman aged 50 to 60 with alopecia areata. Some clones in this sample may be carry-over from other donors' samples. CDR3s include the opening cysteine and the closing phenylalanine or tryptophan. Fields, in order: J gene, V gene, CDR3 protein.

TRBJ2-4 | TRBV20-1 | CSALTGLAEPKAKNIQYF
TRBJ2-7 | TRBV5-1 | CASSLTGASYEQYF
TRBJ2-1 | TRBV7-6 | CASSFQLAGYNEQFF
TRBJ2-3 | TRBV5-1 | CASSLVGGQVRDTQYF
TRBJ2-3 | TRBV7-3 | CASSKARTSTDTQYF
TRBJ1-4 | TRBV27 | CASSPRKEKLFF
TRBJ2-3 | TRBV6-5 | CASSYRDGGTDTQYF
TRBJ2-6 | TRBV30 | CAWTRGDTSNVLTF
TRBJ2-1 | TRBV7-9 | CASSFPTKTGEQFF
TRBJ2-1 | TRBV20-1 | CSAHTSGYYNEQFF
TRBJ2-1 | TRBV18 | CASSQSVTKNNEQFF
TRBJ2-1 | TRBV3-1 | CASSQSRDYPKQFF
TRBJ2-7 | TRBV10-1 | CASSDSGSYEQYF
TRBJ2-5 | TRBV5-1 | CASRYGSPRAAETQYF
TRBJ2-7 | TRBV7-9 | CASSPLRGGLAGVTYEQYF
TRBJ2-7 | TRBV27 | CASRDLSYEQYF
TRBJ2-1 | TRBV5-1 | CASSFPTVYNEQFF
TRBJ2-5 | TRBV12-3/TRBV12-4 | CASSNVQETQYF
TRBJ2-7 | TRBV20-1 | CSARDRRQVSYEQYF
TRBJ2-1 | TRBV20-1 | CSARPAGGNEQFF
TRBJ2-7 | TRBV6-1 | CASRESGRGEQYF
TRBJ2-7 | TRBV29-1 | CSARLAGVGGQYF
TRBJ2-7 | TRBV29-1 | CSVPYRAYEQYF
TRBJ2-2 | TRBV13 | CASSSYRSDTGELFF
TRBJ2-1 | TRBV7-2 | CASSLAQRWNEQFF
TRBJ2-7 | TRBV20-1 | CSAKSPWESYEQYF
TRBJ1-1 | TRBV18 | CASSPGQGNTEAFF
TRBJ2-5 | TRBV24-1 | CATSQGYQETQYF
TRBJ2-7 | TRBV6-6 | CASGHGTGIEYEQYF
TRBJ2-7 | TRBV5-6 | CASSTLAGGFYEQYF
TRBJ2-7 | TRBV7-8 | CASSAGLGKYEQYF
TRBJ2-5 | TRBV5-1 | CASSLDRLRETQYF
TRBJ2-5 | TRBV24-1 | CATSDPGQNQETQYF
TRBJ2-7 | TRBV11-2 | CASSLSQRTYEQYF
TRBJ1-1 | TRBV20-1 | CSAPLSQGWNTEAFF
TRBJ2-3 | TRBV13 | CASSLGMGTDTQYF
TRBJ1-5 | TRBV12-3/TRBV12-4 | CASSPSPGGNQPQHF
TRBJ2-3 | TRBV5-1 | CASSSGQPSTDTQYF
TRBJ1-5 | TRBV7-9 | CASSLASDGRYSNQPQHF
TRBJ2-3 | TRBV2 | CASSGDRGDTQYF
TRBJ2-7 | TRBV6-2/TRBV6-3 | CASSYLTGGALAGVWKGYSYEQYF
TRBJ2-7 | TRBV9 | CASSVTSGYEQYF
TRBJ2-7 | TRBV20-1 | CSARKALDEQYF
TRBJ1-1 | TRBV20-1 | CSAKDYTEAFF